Below, one TCR beta chain is given with its context. This clonotype was observed once. Its antigen is unknown. The germline gene is not matched at one end of the junction; a read error may be the cause. The data originate from a study of blood T cells in healthy people across ages (dated by TCRdb to 2013 to 2016). Broadly, across the study: In model experiments, template switching captured about one uniquely barcoded TCR beta cDNA molecule for every two T cells. To track age-related changes in TCR beta repertoire diversity, the study relied on deep sequencing normalized with unique cDNA molecular identifiers. The donors were split into four age groups: young (average about 16 years), middle-aged (around 37), aged (over 55) and long-lived (82). To avoid experimental bias, donors of different ages were randomly spread across the sequencing lanes. Two additional independent replicas of 1 million unique cDNA reads from the same blood draw were analyzed for two donors (one aged 18 to 30 and one aged 80 or older). The research as a whole found: Observed TCR beta diversity per million T cells fell roughly linearly with age, and a significant reduction was already apparent by age roughly 40. Compared with the aged group, the long-lived group had more naive CD4+ T cells, fewer expanded clones and increased TCR diversity, suggesting age selection. The CMV infection status of donors was not known, potentially confounding age-related changes in expanded clonotypes. Observed TCR beta diversity correlated strongly with the percentage of naive T cells measured by flow cytometry. Estimates of total diversity based on one million sequenced T cells were considered lower bounds and underestimates. Because profiling used bulk unsorted PBMCs, naive and antigen-experienced compartments could not be compared conclusively.

CDR1 SSHAT and CDR2 FNYEAQ were looked up in the germline V gene (reference sequence). Inclusive of the bounding cysteine and phenylalanine, the CDR3 is 15 residues long. The only DNA kept is the CDR3, 45 bases in frame from the first base. Systemically healthy Caucasian individuals from Russia, 39 in total and aged about 6 to 95 years, were included as donors. Ten milliliters of peripheral blood were drawn from each donor into EDTA-treated Vacutainer tubes. Ficoll-Paque density-gradient centrifugation was used to isolate PBMCs, with at least 7 million obtained per sample. Total RNA, at least 6 micrograms per sample, was extracted from PBMCs with Trizol reagent. Naive CD45RAhigh/CD27high T cell percentages were measured by flow cytometry on a PBMC aliquot from every donor. The method was 5' RACE. Sequenced on an Illumina HiSeq 2500. A second PCR of about 7 to 12 cycles was run with a J-beta primer mix and a sample-barcoded 5' primer. Each TCR beta cDNA molecule received a unique molecular identifier from a template-switch 5' adaptor carrying 12 random nucleotides. Each sample yielded at least 2.5 million CDR3-containing paired-end reads. The Mint cDNA synthesis kit, primed by a TRBC-specific oligonucleotide, was used to synthesize first-strand cDNA from all RNA. Following uracil-DNA glycosylase treatment, all cDNA underwent a first 18-cycle PCR with the universal primers M1SS and BC2_uni_R. Per the source publication's procedure: Normalization of each sample was performed by random selection of 1 million high-quality reads, each carrying a distinct molecular identifier. Instead of being binned into consensus sequences, reads that shared molecular identifiers were thrown out. MiTCR, run with a Q25 quality threshold and the strictest error-elimination algorithm, handled CDR3 identification, clonotype clustering and error correction. A nonparametric unseen species model using Euler transformation provided a lower-bound estimate of total TCR beta diversity. TCRdb cleaned the public reads at Q25 with fastp, built clones with MiXCR and kept in-frame beta chains. Identical CDR3 protein sequences are pooled into one entry, listed with their most common genes and DNA. Here the V and J calls rest on TCRdb's processing, not on the authors' analysis. The sample table contains 750,000 to 950,000 distinct CDR3 sequences; only one count was recorded for 53% of them. In total, the top ten clones hold around 40% of the sample.

Sequencing used blood. Recombination connected TRBV7-7 to TRBJ2-1, with the D call perhaps TRBD1 or TRBD2, as 5 bases match in each case. This TCR derives from a man older than 75 in good health. The DNA is as follows: TGTGCTAGCAGCTTAGGGACCCCCGGAAACAATGAGCAGTTCTTC. Translation gives CASSLGTPGNNEQFF.